This T cell receptor (beta chain) was recovered during a study of blood T cell repertoires in COVID-19. The wider study: Samples representing acute and convalescent COVID-19 were sourced from the United States, Italy and Spain. Sources were T cells, B-cell-depleted T cells, or PBMCs; the material itself was cDNA or gDNA.

Original data processing: It was from reference gene primer amplification that nucleated cell counts were estimated. Measured with immunoSEQ multiplex PCR; TCRdb has only the in-frame clones, and not every one. The DNA was the basis for D and trimming; V, J and clone size are from that table. The sample yields tens of thousands of clones, roughly 89% seen once. The specimen sequenced was peripheral blood. This clonotype was sampled from a human donor in a cohort sampled during active COVID-19.

The CDR3 DNA reads TGTGCCAGCAGCCCTGGGACTAGCGGACTCACAGATACGCAGTATTTT. This codes for CASSPGTSGLTDTQYF. The J gene is TRBJ2-3, the V gene TRBV14; 11 bases align to TRBD2. After removal of 4 bases from V and 2 bases from J, the junction contained 5 bases not matched to a gene. The germline CDR1 and CDR2 sequences are SGHDN and FVKESK. CDR3 length: 16 residues.